The next 9 T cell receptor beta chains were all read from a single sample in a study of Graves' ophthalmopathy and Graves' hyperthyroidism. Amplification targeted the TCR beta CDR3 regions, with RNA transcripts as the source material. HTBI primers primed a first-round RT-PCR, and a second-round multiplex PCR followed. MiXCR, run by TCRdb on the multiplex PCR reads, gives a single entry per CDR3 protein. The table shows over a million distinct CDR3 sequences, with 35% to 45% occurring only once. The specimen sequenced was peripheral blood or thyroid tissue (not recorded which). Receptors originate from an adult man with Graves' hyperthyroidism.

This clonotype came up many times. The V gene is TRBV10-3, the J gene TRBJ2-7, with TRBD1 matching over 8 bases. V was pared by 0 bases and J by 3 bases, with 16 bases of the junction left unmatched. There are 19 residues in the CDR3. Germline values: CDR1 ENHRY, CDR2 SYGVKD. The CDR3 sequence is CAISESDRVDTNALYEQYF. CDR3 DNA sequence: TGTGCCATCAGTGAGTCGGACAGGGTGGACACAAACGCTCTCTACGAGCAGTACTTC.

A note on this clonotype: It is likely a read error, because the conserved phenylalanine at the end of the CDR3 is missing. The DNA is omitted, as the CDR3 cannot be located on it reliably, and the CDR3 follows TCRdb's listing. The chain recombines TRBV9 with TRBJ2-5; no check of the table's D call, TRBD2, against the DNA was made. Per germline, CDR1 SGDLS and CDR2 YYNGEE. The CDR3 numbers 10 amino acids, ends counted. CDR3: CASSVDPSDY.

The V call is TRBV9, the J call TRBJ1-1, with D maybe TRBD1 (5 bases). The CDR3 sequence is 14 residues long. Between the trimmed V and J ends, which lost 5 bases and 1 base, there was a span of 12 bases. Germline-derived CDR1 and CDR2 are SGDLS and YYNGEE. In DNA, the CDR3 is TGTGCCAGCAGTGACCGGACACAGAACACTGAAGCTTTCTTT. Its translation is CASSDRTQNTEAFF. Full variable domain (rest looked up from reference TRBV9 and TRBJ1-1): DSGVTQTPKHLITATGQRVTLRCSPRSGDLSVYWYQQSLDQGLQFLIQYYNGEERAKGNILERFSAQQFPDLHSELNLSSLELGDSALYFCASSDRTQNTEAFFGQGTRLTVV.

There are many counts of this clonotype. The CDR3 DNA reads as TGCAGCGTGTCTGGGGGCAGAAACTCCTACGAGCAGTACTTC. It is translated as CSVSGGRNSYEQYF. The chain recombines TRBV29-1 with TRBJ2-7; D is perhaps TRBD1 (6 bases). V dropped 6 bases and J dropped 0 bases, with 15 bases sitting between them. The length of the CDR3 is 14 residues. Germline lookup yields CDR1 SQVTM and CDR2 ANQGSEA.

V and J are TRBV7-9 and TRBJ2-5; 10 nucleotides align to TRBD1. J lost 9 bases, V lost 1 base, and 11 bases had no gene match. CDR1 and CDR2 from the germline V gene are SEHNR and FQNEAQ (reference sequence). The CDR3 runs 16 residues. CDR3 nucleotides: TGTGCCAGCAGCTTAGGGGACAGGGGAGGCGGTCAGCCCCAGTACTTC. The encoded protein is CASSLGDRGGGQPQYF.

The chain joins TRBV29-1 to TRBJ2-7; D is undetermined. Germline CDR1 SQVTM, CDR2 ANQGSEA. V lost 5 bases, J lost 1 base, and 9 bases lay in between. The CDR3 contains 12 residues. In nucleotides, the CDR3 is TGCAGCGTTTCCGCCGGTTCCTACGAGCAGTACTTC. As protein: CSVSAGSYEQYF.

This sequence joins TRBV7-9 and TRBJ1-3, with 8 bases matching TRBD1. Trimming at V came to 5 bases and at J to 6 bases, leaving 6 bases not matched to a gene. The CDR3 is made up of 14 amino acids. Germline-derived CDR1 and CDR2 are SEHNR and FQNEAQ (reference sequence). The CDR3 DNA follows: TGTGCCAGCAGCCGGGGACAGGCGGAAAACACCATATATTTT. This translates into CASSRGQAENTIYF.

This clonotype was counted many times. The CDR3 spells CASSLAQSTGELFF. As DNA, the CDR3 is TGCGCCAGCAGCTTGGCGCAGTCCACCGGGGAGCTGTTTTTT. The chain carries TRBV5-1 and TRBJ2-2; no definite D call. Germline CDR1 and CDR2: SGHRS and YFSETQ. Trimming stripped 0 bases from V and 4 bases from J, with 7 bases between. The CDR3 runs 14 residues.

The V gene is TRBV6-1, the J gene TRBJ1-2; 7 positions match TRBD1. CDR1 is MNHNS and CDR2 is SASEGT in the germline V gene. J was trimmed by 11 bases and V by 4 bases; bases with no gene match: 10. The CDR3 loop spans 13 amino acids. The CDR3 here is CASSVTGEVRYTF. In DNA, the CDR3 is TGTGCCAGCAGTGTCACAGGGGAGGTTAGATACACCTTC.